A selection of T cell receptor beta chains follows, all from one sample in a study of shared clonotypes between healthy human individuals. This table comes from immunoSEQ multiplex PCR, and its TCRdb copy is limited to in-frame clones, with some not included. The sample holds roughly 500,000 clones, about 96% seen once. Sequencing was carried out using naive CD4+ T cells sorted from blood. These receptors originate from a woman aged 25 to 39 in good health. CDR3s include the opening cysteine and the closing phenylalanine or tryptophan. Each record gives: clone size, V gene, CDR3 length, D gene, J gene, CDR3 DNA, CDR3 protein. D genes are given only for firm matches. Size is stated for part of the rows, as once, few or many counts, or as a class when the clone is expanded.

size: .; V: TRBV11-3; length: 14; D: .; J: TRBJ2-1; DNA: TGTGCCAGCAGCTTAGATGCACCCCACAATGAGCAGTTCTTC; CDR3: CASSLDAPHNEQFF
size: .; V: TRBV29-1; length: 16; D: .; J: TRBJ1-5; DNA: TGCAGCGTTGAAGATGTTCCTGAGAGAAAAAATCAGCCCCAGCATTTT; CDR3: CSVEDVPERKNQPQHF
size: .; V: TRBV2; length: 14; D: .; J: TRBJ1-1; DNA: TGTGCCAGCAGTCCCCGTATGGGGAACACTGAAGCTTTCTTT; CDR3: CASSPRMGNTEAFF
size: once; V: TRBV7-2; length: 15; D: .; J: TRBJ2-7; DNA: TGTGCCAGCAGCTTAGAAACGGGACTCACGGGCGAGCAGTACTTC; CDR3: CASSLETGLTGEQYF
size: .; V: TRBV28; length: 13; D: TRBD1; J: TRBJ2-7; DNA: TGTGCCAGCAGTCTCGACAGGGACTACGAGCAGTACTTC; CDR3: CASSLDRDYEQYF
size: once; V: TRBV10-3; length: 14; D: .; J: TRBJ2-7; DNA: TGTGCCATCAGCCGGGACCTGAGCTCCTACGAGCAGTACTTC; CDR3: CAISRDLSSYEQYF
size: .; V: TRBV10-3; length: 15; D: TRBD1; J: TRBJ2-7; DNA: TGTGCCATCAGTGAGACGGACAGGCAGTCCTACGAGCAGTACTTC; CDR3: CAISETDRQSYEQYF
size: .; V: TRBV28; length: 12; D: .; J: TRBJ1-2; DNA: TGTGCCAGCACCACAGGGTTGGGAGGCTACACCTTC; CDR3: CASTTGLGGYTF
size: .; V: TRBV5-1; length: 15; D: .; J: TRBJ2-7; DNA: TGCGCCAGCAGCGCTTCTAGCGTCTTCTCCTACGAGCAGTACTTC; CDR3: CASSASSVFSYEQYF
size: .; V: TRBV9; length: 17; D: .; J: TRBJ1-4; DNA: TGTGCCAGCAGCGCCGAATCGCAAGACGCAACTAATGAAAAACTGTTTTTT; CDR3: CASSAESQDATNEKLFF
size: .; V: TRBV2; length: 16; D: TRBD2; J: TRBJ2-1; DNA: TGTGCCAGCAGTGGACTAGCGGGAGTGTCCTACAATGAGCAGTTCTTC; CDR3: CASSGLAGVSYNEQFF
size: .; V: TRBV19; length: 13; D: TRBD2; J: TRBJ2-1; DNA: TGTGCCAGCCGGACTAGCGGGAGCTATGAGCAGTTCTTC; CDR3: CASRTSGSYEQFF
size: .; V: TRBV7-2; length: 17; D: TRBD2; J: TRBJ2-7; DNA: TGTGCCAGCAGCTTAGGGAACGACCTAGCGGGAGGGCGCGAGCAGTACTTC; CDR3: CASSLGNDLAGGREQYF
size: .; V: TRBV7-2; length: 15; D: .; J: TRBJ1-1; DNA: TGTGCCAGCAGCTTAAGACCAGGGAGGGACACTGAAGCTTTCTTT; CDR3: CASSLRPGRDTEAFF
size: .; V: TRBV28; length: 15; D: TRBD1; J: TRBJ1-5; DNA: TGTGCCAGCAGCCCAGGACAGGGGAGCGGACAGCCCCAGCATTTT; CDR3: CASSPGQGSGQPQHF
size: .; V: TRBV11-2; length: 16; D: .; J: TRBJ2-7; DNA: TGTGCCAGCAGCCCTCGACTGGGTAGCGGCTCCTACGAGCAGTACTTC; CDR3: CASSPRLGSGSYEQYF
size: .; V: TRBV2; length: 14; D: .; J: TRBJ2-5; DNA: TGTGCCAGCAGTGCGAGTGAGGGCCGAGAGACCCAGTACTTC; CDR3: CASSASEGRETQYF
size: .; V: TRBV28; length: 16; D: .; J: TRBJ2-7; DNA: TGTGCCAGCAGTAGCGGGACAGCAGTTAAGTCTTACGAGCAGTACTTC; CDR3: CASSSGTAVKSYEQYF
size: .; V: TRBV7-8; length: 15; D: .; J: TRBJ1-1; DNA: TGTGCCAGCAGCGCAACAGGTGGGGCGCGCACTGAAGCTTTCTTT; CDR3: CASSATGGARTEAFF
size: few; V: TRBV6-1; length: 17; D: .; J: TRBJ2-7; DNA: TGTGCCAGCAGTGCAAACACAGGGACTACCGGGGTATCCGAGCAGTACTTC; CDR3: CASSANTGTTGVSEQYF
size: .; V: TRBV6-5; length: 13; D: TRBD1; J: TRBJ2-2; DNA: TGTGCCAGCTCAGACAGGGCCACCGGGGAGCTGTTTTTT; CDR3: CASSDRATGELFF
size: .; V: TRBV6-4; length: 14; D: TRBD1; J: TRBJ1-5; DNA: TGTGCCACCACCTCGGGGGACAGGGGTCAGCCCCAGCATTTT; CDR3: CATTSGDRGQPQHF
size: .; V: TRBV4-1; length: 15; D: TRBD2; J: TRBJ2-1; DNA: TGCGCCAGCAGCCAAGATGCGACGCCCGATGGGAGGGAGTTCTTC; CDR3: CASSQDATPDGREFF
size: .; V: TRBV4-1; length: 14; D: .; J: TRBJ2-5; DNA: TGCGCCAGCAGCCTCCCAGACAGGCAAGAGACCCAGTACTTC; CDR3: CASSLPDRQETQYF
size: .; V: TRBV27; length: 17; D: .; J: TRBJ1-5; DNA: TGTGCCAGCAGTCCATCCCAAGCCTTAATCGCCAATCAGCCCCAGCATTTT; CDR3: CASSPSQALIANQPQHF
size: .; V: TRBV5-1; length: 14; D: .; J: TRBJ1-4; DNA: TGCGCCAGCAGCTTTGCTGGATCAAATGAAAAACTGTTTTTT; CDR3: CASSFAGSNEKLFF
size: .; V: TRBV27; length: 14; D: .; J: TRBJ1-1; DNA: TGTGCCAGCAGTTCAATTTGGGCGGAGACTGAAGCTTTCTTT; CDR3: CASSSIWAETEAFF
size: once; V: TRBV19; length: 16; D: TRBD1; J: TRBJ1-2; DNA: TGTGCCAGTAGTATAGCTGTCGGACAGGCGCACTATGGCTACACCTTC; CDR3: CASSIAVGQAHYGYTF
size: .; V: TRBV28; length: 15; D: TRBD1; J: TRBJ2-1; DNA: TGTGCCAGCACTCCAGGGACAGGAGCCTACAATGAGCAGTTCTTC; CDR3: CASTPGTGAYNEQFF
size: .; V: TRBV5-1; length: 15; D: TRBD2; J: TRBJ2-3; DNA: TGCGCCAGCAGCCTCATAGCGGGAACGACAGATACGCAGTATTTT; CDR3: CASSLIAGTTDTQYF
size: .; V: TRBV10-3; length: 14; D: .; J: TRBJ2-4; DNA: TGTGCCATCAGAACCGACGGAGCCAAAAACATTCAGTACTTC; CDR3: CAIRTDGAKNIQYF
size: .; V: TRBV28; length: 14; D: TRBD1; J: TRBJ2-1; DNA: TGTGCCATCTACCCGACAGGGGCCTACAATGAGCAGTTCTTC; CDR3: CAIYPTGAYNEQFF
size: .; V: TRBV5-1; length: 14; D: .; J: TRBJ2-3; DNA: TGCGCCAGCAGCTTATCGTCCCCCGCAGATACGCAGTATTTT; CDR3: CASSLSSPADTQYF
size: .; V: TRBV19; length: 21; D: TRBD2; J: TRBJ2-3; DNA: TGTGCCAGTAGCCCGACCCTGGGACTAGCGGGAGGGCCCCCCGCGGCAGATACGCAGTATTTT; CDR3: CASSPTLGLAGGPPAADTQYF
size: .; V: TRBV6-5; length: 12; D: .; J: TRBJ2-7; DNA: TGTGCCAGCAGTTACCCCGACGGGCCCAAGTACTTC; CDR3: CASSYPDGPKYF
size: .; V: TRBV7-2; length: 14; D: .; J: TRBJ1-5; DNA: TGTGCCAGCAGCTTCGGGAGGAGCAATCAGCCCCAGCATTTT; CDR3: CASSFGRSNQPQHF
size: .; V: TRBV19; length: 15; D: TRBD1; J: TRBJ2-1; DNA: TGTGCCAGTAGTACCGACAGGGGCACCTACAATGAGCAGTTCTTC; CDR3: CASSTDRGTYNEQFF
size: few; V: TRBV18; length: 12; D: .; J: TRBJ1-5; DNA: TGTGCCAGCTCACCACCTGGGGGGCCCCAGCATTTT; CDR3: CASSPPGGPQHF
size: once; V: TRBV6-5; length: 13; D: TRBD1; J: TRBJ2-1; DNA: TGTGCCATCTCCTGGGACAGACTCAATGAGCAGTTCTTC; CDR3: CAISWDRLNEQFF
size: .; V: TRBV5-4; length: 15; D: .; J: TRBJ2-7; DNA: TGTGCCAGCAGCTTGGACAATTTAGGGTCCTACGAGCAGTACTTC; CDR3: CASSLDNLGSYEQYF
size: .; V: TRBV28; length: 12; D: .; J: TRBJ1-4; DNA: TGTGCCAGCGGTGTTGGTACTGAAAAACTGTTTTTT; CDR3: CASGVGTEKLFF
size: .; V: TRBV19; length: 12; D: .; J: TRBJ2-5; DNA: TGTGCCAGTAGCAGCGCTGAAGAGACCCAGTACTTC; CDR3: CASSSAEETQYF
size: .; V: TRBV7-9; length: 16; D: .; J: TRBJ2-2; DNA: TGTGCCAGCAGCTTAGAACTTTTACGAGGCACCGGGGAGCTGTTTTTT; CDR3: CASSLELLRGTGELFF
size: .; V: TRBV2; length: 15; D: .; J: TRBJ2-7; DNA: TGTGCCATCACAGACCCGGGATTGGGCACCTACGAGCAGTACTTC; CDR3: CAITDPGLGTYEQYF
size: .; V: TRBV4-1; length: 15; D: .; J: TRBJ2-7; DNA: TGCGCCAGCAGCCAAGACCGGACGGTGGTCCCCCAGCAGTACTTC; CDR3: CASSQDRTVVPQQYF
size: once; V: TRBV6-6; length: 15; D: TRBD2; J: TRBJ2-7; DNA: TGTGCCAGCGGGACACCGGGACTAGCGCTAAAAGAGCAGTACTTC; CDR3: CASGTPGLALKEQYF
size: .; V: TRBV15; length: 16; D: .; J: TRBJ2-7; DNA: TGTGCCACCAGCAGAGCGTTTACAGGGGGGGCGATCGAGCAGTACTTC; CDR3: CATSRAFTGGAIEQYF
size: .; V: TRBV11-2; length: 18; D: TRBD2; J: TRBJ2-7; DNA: TGTGCCAGCAGCAGGAAGGGACTAGCGGGAGGAGGTACCTACGAGCAGTACTTC; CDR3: CASSRKGLAGGGTYEQYF
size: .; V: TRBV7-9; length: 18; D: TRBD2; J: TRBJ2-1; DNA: TGTGCCAGCAGCCCCCGATTTACGAGCGGGATAGCCTACAATGAGCAGTTCTTC; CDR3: CASSPRFTSGIAYNEQFF